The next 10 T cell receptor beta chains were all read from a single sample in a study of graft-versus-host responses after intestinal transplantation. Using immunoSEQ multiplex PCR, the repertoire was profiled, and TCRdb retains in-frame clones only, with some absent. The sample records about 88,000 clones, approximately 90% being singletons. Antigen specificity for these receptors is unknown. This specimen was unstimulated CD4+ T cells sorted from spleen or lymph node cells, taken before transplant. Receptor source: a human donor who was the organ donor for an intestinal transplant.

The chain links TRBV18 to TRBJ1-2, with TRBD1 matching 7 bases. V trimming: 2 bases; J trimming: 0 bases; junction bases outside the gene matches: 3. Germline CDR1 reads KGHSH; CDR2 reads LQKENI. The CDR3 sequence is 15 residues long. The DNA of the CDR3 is TGTGCCAGCTCACCAGGGGACAGTTCTAACTATGGCTACACCTTC. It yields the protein CASSPGDSSNYGYTF.

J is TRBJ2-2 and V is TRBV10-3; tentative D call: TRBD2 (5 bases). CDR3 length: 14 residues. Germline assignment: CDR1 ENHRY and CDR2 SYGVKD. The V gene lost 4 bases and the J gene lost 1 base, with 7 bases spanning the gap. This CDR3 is CAISGRENTGELFF. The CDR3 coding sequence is TGTGCCATCAGTGGCCGGGAGAACACCGGGGAGCTGTTTTTT.

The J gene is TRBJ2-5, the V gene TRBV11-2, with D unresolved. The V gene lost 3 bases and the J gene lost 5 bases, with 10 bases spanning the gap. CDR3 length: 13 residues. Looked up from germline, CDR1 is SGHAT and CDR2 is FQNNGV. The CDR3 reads CASSFLAVETQYF. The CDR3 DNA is TGTGCCAGCAGCTTTCTGGCCGTCGAGACCCAGTACTTC.

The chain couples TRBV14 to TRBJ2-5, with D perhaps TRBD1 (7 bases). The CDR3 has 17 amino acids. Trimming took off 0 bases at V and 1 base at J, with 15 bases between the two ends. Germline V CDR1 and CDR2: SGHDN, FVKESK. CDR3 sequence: CASSQDRGRDLQETQYF. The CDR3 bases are TGTGCCAGCAGCCAAGATAGGGGGCGGGACCTCCAAGAGACCCAGTACTTC.

This CDR3 is CASSRRGGYGYTF. In nucleotides, the CDR3 is TGTGCCAGCAGCCGCAGGGGCGGCTATGGCTACACCTTC. The rearrangement uses TRBV14 and TRBJ1-2, with D perhaps TRBD1 (6 bases). V lost 4 bases and J lost 4, with 10 bases in between. CDR1 and CDR2 (germline): SGHDN, FVKESK. This CDR3 has 13 amino acids.

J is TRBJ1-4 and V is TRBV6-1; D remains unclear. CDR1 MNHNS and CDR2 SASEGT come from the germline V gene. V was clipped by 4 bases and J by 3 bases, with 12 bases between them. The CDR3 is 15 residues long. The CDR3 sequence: CASSASGVSNEKLFF. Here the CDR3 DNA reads TGTGCCAGCAGTGCCTCCGGGGTATCTAATGAAAAACTGTTTTTT.

The CDR3 protein is CASSLTSGSEQYF. CDR3 sequence (DNA): TGTGCCAGCAGCTTAACTAGCGGGAGCGAGCAGTACTTC. The V call is TRBV7-3, the J call TRBJ2-7; 9 positions match TRBD2. With 0 bases clipped from V and 6 bases from J, the junction kept 0 bases outside the gene matches. CDR3 length equals 13 residues. Germline V CDR1 and CDR2: SGHTA, FQGTGA.

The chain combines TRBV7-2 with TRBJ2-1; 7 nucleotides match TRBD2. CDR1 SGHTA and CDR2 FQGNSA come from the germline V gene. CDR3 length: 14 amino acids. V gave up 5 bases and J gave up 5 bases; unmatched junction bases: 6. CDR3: CASSRLLANNEQFF. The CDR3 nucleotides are TGTGCCAGCAGCCGTCTACTAGCGAACAATGAGCAGTTCTTC.

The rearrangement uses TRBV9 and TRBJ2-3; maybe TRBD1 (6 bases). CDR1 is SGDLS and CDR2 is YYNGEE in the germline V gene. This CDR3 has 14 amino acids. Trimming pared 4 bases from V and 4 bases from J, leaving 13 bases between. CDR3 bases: TGTGCCAGCAGCCCAGGACAGTTGGCAGATACGCAGTATTTT. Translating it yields CASSPGQLADTQYF.

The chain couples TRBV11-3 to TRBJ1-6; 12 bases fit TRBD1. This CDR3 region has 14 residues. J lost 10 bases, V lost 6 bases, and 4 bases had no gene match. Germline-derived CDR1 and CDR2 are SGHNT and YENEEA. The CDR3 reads CASSTGTGGSPLHF. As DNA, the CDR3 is TGTGCCAGCAGTACCGGGACAGGGGGCTCACCCCTCCACTTT.